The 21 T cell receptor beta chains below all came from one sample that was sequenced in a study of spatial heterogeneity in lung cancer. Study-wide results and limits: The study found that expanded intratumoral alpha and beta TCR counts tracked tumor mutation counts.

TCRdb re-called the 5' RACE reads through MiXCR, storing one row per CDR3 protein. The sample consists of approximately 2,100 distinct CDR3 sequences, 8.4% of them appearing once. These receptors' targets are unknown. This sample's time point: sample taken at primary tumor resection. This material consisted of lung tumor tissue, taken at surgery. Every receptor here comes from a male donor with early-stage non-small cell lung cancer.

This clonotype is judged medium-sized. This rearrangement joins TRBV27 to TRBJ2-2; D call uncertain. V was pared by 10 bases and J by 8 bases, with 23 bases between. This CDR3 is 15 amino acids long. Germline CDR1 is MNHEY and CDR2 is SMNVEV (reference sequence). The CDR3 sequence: CATSQPLGLMGELFF. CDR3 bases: TGTGCCACCTCTCAGCCCCTGGGCCTAATGGGGGAGCTGTTTTTT.

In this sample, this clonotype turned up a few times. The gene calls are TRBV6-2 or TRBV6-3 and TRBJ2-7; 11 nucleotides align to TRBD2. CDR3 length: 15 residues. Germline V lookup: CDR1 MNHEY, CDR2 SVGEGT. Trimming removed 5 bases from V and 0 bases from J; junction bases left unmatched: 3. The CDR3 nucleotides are TGTGCCAGCAGTGAGGGACTAGCGGACTCCTACGAGCAGTACTTC. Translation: CASSEGLADSYEQYF.

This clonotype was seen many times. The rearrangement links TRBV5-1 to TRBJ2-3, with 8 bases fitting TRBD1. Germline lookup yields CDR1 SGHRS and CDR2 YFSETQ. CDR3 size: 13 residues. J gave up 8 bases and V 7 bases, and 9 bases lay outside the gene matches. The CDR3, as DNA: TGCGCCAGCGGGTATGACAGGGGAAGTACGCAGTATTTT. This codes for CASGYDRGSTQYF. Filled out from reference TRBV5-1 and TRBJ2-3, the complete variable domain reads KAGVTQTPRYLIKTRGQQVTLSCSPISGHRSVSWYQQTPGQGLQFLFEYFSETQRNKGNFPGRFSGRQFSNSRSEMNVSTLELGDSALYLCASGYDRGSTQYFGPGTRLTVL.

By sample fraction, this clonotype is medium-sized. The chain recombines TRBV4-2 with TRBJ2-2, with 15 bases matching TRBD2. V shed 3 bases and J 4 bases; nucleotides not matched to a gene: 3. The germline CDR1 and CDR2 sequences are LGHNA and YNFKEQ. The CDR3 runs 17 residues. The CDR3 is CASSQGLAGGITGELFF. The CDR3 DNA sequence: TGTGCCAGCAGCCAGGGACTAGCGGGGGGAATCACCGGGGAGCTGTTTTTT.

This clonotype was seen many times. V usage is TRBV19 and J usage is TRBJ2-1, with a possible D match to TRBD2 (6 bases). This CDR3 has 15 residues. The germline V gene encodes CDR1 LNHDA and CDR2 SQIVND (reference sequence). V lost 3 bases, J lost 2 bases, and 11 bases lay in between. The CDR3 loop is CASSIGGAAYNEQFF. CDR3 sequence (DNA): TGTGCCAGTAGTATCGGCGGGGCCGCCTACAATGAGCAGTTCTTC.

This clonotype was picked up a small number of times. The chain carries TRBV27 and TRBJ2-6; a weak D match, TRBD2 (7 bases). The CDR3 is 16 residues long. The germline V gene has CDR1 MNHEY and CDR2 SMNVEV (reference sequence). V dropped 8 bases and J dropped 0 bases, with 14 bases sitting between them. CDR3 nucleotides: TGTGCCAGCTGTAGGGGGGGTGCCTCTGGGGCCAACGTCCTGACTTTC. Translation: CASCRGGASGANVLTF.

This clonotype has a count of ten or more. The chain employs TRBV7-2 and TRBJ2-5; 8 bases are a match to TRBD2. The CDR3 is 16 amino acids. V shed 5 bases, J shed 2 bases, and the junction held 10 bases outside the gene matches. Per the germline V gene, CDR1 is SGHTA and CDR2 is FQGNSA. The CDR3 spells CASSPHRGGTQETQYF. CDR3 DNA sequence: TGTGCCAGCAGCCCCCACCGGGGGGGGACGCAAGAGACCCAGTACTTC.

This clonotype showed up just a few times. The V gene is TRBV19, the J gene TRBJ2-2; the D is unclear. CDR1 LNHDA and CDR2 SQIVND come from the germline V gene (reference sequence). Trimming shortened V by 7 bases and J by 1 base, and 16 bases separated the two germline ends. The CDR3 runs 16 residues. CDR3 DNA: TGTGCCAGTATCCGGTCGAGAGTTTTGAACACCGGGGAGCTGTTTTTT. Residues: CASIRSRVLNTGELFF.

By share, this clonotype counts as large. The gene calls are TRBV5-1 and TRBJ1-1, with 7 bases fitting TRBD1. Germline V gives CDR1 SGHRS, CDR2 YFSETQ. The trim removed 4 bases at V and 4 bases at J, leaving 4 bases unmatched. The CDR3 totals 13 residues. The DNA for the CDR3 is TGCGCCAGCAGCAACGGACAGGTCACTGAAGCTTTCTTT. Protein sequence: CASSNGQVTEAFF.

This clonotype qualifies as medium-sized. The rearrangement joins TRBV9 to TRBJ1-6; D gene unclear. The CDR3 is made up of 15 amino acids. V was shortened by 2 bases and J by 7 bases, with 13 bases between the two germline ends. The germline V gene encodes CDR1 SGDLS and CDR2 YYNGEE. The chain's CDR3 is CASSVYGGVNSPLHF. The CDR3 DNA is TGTGCCAGCAGCGTTTATGGAGGAGTAAATTCACCCCTCCACTTT.

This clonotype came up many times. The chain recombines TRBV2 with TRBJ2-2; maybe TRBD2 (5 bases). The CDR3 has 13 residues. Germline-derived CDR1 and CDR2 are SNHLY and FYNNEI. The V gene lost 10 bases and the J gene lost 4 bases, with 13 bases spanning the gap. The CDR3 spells CATSVGSTGELFF. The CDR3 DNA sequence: TGTGCCACCTCCGTAGGGAGCACCGGGGAGCTGTTTTTT.

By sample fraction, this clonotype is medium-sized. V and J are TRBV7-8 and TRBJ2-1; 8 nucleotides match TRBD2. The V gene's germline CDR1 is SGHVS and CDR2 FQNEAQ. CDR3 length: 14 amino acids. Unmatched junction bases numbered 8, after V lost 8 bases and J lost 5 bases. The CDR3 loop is CASGRRGANNEQFF. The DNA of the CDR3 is TGTGCCAGCGGGAGGCGGGGGGCTAACAATGAGCAGTTCTTC.

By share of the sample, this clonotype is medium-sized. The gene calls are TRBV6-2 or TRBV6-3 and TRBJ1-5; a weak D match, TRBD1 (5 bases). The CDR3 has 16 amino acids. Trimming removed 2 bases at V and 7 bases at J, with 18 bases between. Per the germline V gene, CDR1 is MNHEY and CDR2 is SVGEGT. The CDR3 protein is CASSYPTHPRGQPQHF. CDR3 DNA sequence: TGTGCCAGCAGTTACCCCACGCATCCTAGGGGCCAGCCCCAGCATTTT.

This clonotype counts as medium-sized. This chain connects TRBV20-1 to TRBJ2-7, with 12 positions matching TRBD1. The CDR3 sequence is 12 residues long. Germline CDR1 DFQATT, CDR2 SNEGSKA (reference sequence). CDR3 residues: CSGGTGGREQYF. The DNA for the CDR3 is TGCAGCGGCGGGACAGGGGGCCGAGAGCAGTACTTC.

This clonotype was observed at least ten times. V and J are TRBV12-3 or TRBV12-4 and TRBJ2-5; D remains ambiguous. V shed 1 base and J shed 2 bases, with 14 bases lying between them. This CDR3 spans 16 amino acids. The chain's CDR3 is CASSLVGQDPQETQYF. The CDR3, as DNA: TGTGCCAGCAGTTTAGTGGGTCAGGACCCACAAGAGACCCAGTACTTC.

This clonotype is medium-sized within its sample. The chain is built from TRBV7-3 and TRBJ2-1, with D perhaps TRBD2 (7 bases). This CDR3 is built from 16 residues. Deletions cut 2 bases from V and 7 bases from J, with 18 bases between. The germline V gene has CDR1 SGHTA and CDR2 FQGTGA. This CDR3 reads CASSLSFRGGMNEQFF. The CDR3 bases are TGTGCCAGCAGCTTATCATTTAGGGGGGGCATGAATGAGCAGTTCTTC.

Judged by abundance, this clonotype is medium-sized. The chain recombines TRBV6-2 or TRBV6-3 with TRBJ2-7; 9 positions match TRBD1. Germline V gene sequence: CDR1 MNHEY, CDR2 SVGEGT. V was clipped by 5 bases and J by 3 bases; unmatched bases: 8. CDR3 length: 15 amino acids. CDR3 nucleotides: TGTGCCAGCAGTAGACCGGGACAGGGCCTCTACGAGCAGTACTTC. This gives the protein CASSRPGQGLYEQYF.

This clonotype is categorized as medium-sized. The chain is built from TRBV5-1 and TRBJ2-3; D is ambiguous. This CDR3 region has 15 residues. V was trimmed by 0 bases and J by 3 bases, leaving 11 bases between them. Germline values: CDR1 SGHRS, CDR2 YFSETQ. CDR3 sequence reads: CASSLGNGPTDTQYF. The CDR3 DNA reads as TGCGCCAGCAGCTTGGGTAACGGTCCGACAGATACGCAGTATTTT.

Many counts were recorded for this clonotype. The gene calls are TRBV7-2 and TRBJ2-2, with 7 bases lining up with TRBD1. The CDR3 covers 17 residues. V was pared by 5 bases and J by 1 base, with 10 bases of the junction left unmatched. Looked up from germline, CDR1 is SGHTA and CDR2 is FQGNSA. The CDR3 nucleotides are TGTGCCAGCAGCAACCATCAGTGGACAGGGAACACCGGGGAGCTGTTTTTT. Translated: CASSNHQWTGNTGELFF.

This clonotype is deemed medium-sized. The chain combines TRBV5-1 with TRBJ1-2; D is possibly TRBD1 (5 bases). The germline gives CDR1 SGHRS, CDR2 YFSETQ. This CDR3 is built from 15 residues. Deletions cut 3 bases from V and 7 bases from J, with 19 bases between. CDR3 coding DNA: TGCGCCAGCAGCTCGGACGCCGGGGGAGCGCTTGGCTACACCTTC. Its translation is CASSSDAGGALGYTF.

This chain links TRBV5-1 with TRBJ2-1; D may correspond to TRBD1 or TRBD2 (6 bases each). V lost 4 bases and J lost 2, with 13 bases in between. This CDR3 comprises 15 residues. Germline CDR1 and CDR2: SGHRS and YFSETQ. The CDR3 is CASSGTGAPYNEQFF. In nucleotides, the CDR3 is TGCGCCAGCAGCGGAACGGGGGCTCCCTACAATGAGCAGTTCTTC.